The rows below give T cell receptor beta chains drawn from one sample of a study of blood T cell repertoires in COVID-19. Clones were read by immunoSEQ multiplex PCR, and TCRdb kept only the in-frame ones, dropping some. The data contain more than 200,000 clones, around 90% of them singletons. Sequencing input: PBMCs or T cells enriched from blood (not recorded which). The receptors shown here come from a man aged 30 to 45 in a cohort exposed to, infected with or recovered from COVID-19 (not recorded which). The CDR3 runs from the conserved cysteine through the conserved F or W. D genes are given only for firm matches. Size is stated for part of the rows, as once, few or many counts, or as a class when the clone is expanded.

14,TRBV9,.,TRBD1,TRBJ2-5,CASSVGTGRETQYF,TGTGCCAGCAGCGTAGGGACAGGGAGGGAGACCCAGTACTTC
15,TRBV5-4,once,.,TRBJ2-1,CASSLQEGVVREQFF,TGTGCCAGCAGCTTGCAGGAAGGGGTCGTTCGTGAGCAGTTCTTC
17,TRBV7-9,.,.,TRBJ1-2,CASSRGGVVIGNYGYTF,TGTGCCAGCAGCCGTGGAGGCGTTGTGATTGGGAACTATGGCTACACCTTC
15,TRBV27,.,.,TRBJ2-1,CASRLLGLKRDEQFF,TGTGCCAGCAGACTCTTAGGCCTTAAGAGGGATGAGCAGTTCTTC
14,TRBV24-1,.,.,TRBJ2-1,CATRGAGTYNEQFF,TGTGCCACCAGGGGGGCCGGGACCTACAATGAGCAGTTCTTC
19,TRBV19,.,.,TRBJ1-1,CASSLLRGARGSENTEAFF,TGTGCCAGTAGCCTTCTACGGGGGGCCAGGGGCTCAGAGAACACTGAAGCTTTCTTT
14,TRBV5-4,many,.,TRBJ2-7,CASSYPDSSYEQYF,TGTGCCAGCAGCTATCCGGACAGTTCCTACGAGCAGTACTTC
15,TRBV27,.,TRBD1,TRBJ1-2,CASSLLGQGDYGYTF,TGTGCCAGCAGTTTATTAGGACAGGGGGACTATGGCTACACCTTC
18,TRBV4-3,.,.,TRBJ2-2,CASSSEPYAGSVYGELFF,TGCGCCAGCAGCTCCGAACCCTACGCGGGATCGGTTTACGGGGAGCTGTTTTTT
18,TRBV7-8,.,TRBD2,TRBJ2-5,CASSLVWAGGPNGETQYF,TGTGCCAGCAGCTTAGTCTGGGCGGGAGGGCCGAATGGAGAGACCCAGTACTTC
14,TRBV15,.,TRBD2,TRBJ2-3,CATKTSGWSDTQYF,TGTGCCACCAAGACTAGCGGTTGGTCAGATACGCAGTATTTT
16,TRBV7-9,.,.,TRBJ2-5,CASSLAPRFSQETQYF,TGTGCCAGCAGCTTAGCGCCCCGGTTTAGCCAAGAGACCCAGTACTTC
12,TRBV27,.,.,TRBJ2-1,CASSSSGGEQFF,TGTGCCAGCAGTTCCAGTGGAGGTGAGCAGTTCTTC
19,TRBV4-1,.,TRBD1,TRBJ1-3,CASSQWERTGSKSGNTIYF,TGCGCCAGCAGCCAATGGGAGCGGACAGGGAGTAAATCTGGAAACACCATATATTTT
14,TRBV7-2,.,.,TRBJ2-5,CASSLDYRWETQYF,TGTGCCAGCAGTCTTGACTATAGGTGGGAGACCCAGTACTTC
14,TRBV28,.,.,TRBJ1-5,CASREGSVSRPQHF,TGTGCCAGCCGCGAGGGCTCGGTTTCTCGGCCCCAGCATTTT
18,TRBV4-1,.,TRBD2,TRBJ2-1,CASSQSSGSRLPYNEQFF,TGCGCCAGCAGCCAGTCCAGCGGGAGTCGGTTGCCCTACAATGAGCAGTTCTTC
14,TRBV7-3,once,TRBD2,TRBJ2-7,CASSYSGRADEQYF,TGTGCCAGCAGCTATAGCGGGAGGGCCGACGAGCAGTACTTC
13,TRBV2,.,.,TRBJ1-3,CASSREPGNTIYF,TGTGCCAGCAGCAGGGAACCGGGAAACACCATATATTTT
18,TRBV10-3,few,TRBD2,TRBJ2-1,CAISPGLAGGRGYNEQFF,TGTGCCATCAGCCCCGGACTAGCGGGAGGGCGCGGGTACAATGAGCAGTTCTTC
14,TRBV15,.,.,TRBJ1-1,CATSRVRENTEAFF,TGTGCCACCAGCAGAGTGCGAGAGAACACTGAAGCTTTCTTT
14,TRBV19,.,.,TRBJ2-2,CASSTGADTGELFF,TGTGCCAGTAGTACTGGGGCCGACACCGGGGAGCTGTTTTTT
15,TRBV28,once,TRBD2,TRBJ2-1,CASIPSGRIYNEQFF,TGTGCCAGCATCCCTAGCGGGAGAATCTACAATGAGCAGTTCTTC
19,TRBV7-2,.,.,TRBJ1-6,CASSPGQAGFPSYNSPLHF,TGTGCCAGCAGCCCTGGGCAGGCCGGTTTTCCATCATATAATTCACCCCTCCACTTT
13,TRBV6-4,many,.,TRBJ1-1,CASSDSDGQEAFF,TGTGCCAGCAGTGACTCAGACGGACAGGAAGCTTTCTTT
14,TRBV5-5,once,.,TRBJ1-1,CASSFAGFNAEAFF,TGTGCCAGCAGTTTTGCAGGGTTTAACGCTGAAGCTTTCTTT
13,TRBV7-9,.,.,TRBJ2-7,CASSFGQPLGQYF,TGTGCCAGCAGCTTCGGACAGCCGTTGGGGCAGTACTTC
13,TRBV28,.,TRBD1,TRBJ1-5,CASRDRDNQPQHF,TGTGCCAGCAGGGACAGGGACAATCAGCCCCAGCATTTT
16,TRBV25-1,.,TRBD1,TRBJ2-7,CASRGSRQGSGYEQYF,TGTGCCAGCAGGGGGTCGAGACAGGGTTCAGGCTACGAGCAGTACTTC
15,TRBV18,.,.,TRBJ2-3,CASSPERTITDTQYF,TGTGCCAGCTCACCGGAGCGGACTATCACAGATACGCAGTATTTT
16,TRBV7-9,.,TRBD1,TRBJ1-2,CASSLDIGTGAYGYTF,TGTGCCAGCAGCTTAGATATCGGGACAGGGGCTTATGGCTACACCTTC
12,TRBV28,.,.,TRBJ2-3,CASSPFTDTQYF,TGTGCCAGCAGTCCCTTCACAGATACGCAGTATTTT
13,TRBV28,.,.,TRBJ2-7,CASSSHPSVRGNF,TGTGCCAGCAGTTCACATCCCAGCGTCAGGGGTAACTTC
15,TRBV7-3,.,.,TRBJ2-2,CASSPTSATTGELFF,TGTGCCAGCAGCCCCACGTCGGCGACTACCGGGGAGCTGTTTTTT
18,TRBV27,.,.,TRBJ1-6,CASSSPRETGSYNSPLHF,TGTGCCAGCAGTTCCCCCCGGGAGACGGGGTCCTATAATTCACCCCTCCACTTT
14,TRBV7-9,.,TRBD1,TRBJ2-7,CASSPPGQGYEQYF,TGTGCCAGCAGCCCTCCAGGACAGGGCTACGAGCAGTACTTC
14,TRBV6-5,.,TRBD1,TRBJ2-7,CASSRDSNSYEQYF,TGTGCCAGCAGCCGGGACAGCAACTCCTACGAGCAGTACTTC